A single sample gave rise to the 10 T cell receptor beta chains below, sequenced in a study of blood T cell repertoires in COVID-19. The data were produced by immunoSEQ multiplex PCR, yet TCRdb's version contains in-frame clones alone and is incomplete. Of 200,000 to 250,000 clones listed, 86% were seen once; the top ten hold over 3%. The sample was PBMCs or T cells enriched from blood (not recorded which). The origin of the receptors is a woman in her fifties or sixties in a cohort exposed to, infected with or recovered from COVID-19 (not recorded which).

This chain joins TRBV7-9 and TRBJ1-1; 7 positions match TRBD1. The germline gives CDR1 SEHNR, CDR2 FQNEAQ (reference sequence). V gave up 0 bases and J gave up 11 bases; unmatched junction bases: 3. The CDR3 has 12 amino acids. CDR3 DNA: TGTGCCAGCAGCTTAGCCGGGACAGTCGCTTTCTTT. It encodes CASSLAGTVAFF. The full variable domain, its missing parts supplied by reference TRBV7-9 and TRBJ1-1, is DTGVSQNPRHKITKRGQNVTFRCDPISEHNRLYWYRQTLGQGPEFLTYFQNEAQLEKSRLLSDRFSAERPKGSFSTLEIQRTEQGDSAMYLCASSLAGTVAFFGQGTRLTVV.

The V and J genes are TRBV10-3 and TRBJ2-2, with TRBD2 matching over 9 bases. The V segment lost 6 bases and the J segment 1 base; nucleotides outside the gene matches: 3. CDR3 length: 15 residues. In germline, CDR1 is ENHRY, CDR2 SYGVKD. CDR3 region: CAIRGTSWNTGELFF. In DNA, the CDR3 is TGTGCCATCAGAGGGACTAGCTGGAACACCGGGGAGCTGTTTTTT.

The chain links TRBV5-1 to TRBJ2-2; 9 nucleotides align to TRBD1. Trimming took 6 bases from V and 6 from J; bases not matched to a gene: 9. The CDR3 totals 15 residues. In germline, CDR1 is SGHRS, CDR2 YFSETQ. CDR3 sequence: CASTPGQGLPGELFF. In DNA, the CDR3 is TGCGCCAGCACACCGGGACAGGGACTCCCCGGGGAGCTGTTTTTT.

This clone was seen a handful of times. V gene TRBV28 combines with J gene TRBJ1-5; D possibly corresponds to TRBD1 (6 bases). Germline-derived CDR1 and CDR2 are MDHEN and SYDVKM. The CDR3 totals 14 residues. Trimming took 1 base from V and 5 from J, leaving 9 bases between them. CDR3 sequence: CASSLYQGYQPQHF. For the CDR3, the DNA is TGTGCCAGCAGTTTATATCAGGGGTATCAGCCCCAGCATTTT.

The genes are TRBV5-4 and TRBJ2-1, with a tentative D call TRBD2 (5 bases). Germline values: CDR1 SGHNT, CDR2 YYREEE (reference sequence). The length of the CDR3 is 11 residues. Trimming cost V 4 bases and J 8 bases, with 7 bases left between them. This CDR3 reads CASSISDEQFF. The CDR3 coding sequence is TGTGCCAGCAGCATTAGCGATGAGCAGTTCTTC.

The chain links TRBV2 to TRBJ2-3; no reliable D call. Trimming removed 1 base at V and 5 bases at J, with 7 bases between. Germline V gives CDR1 SNHLY, CDR2 FYNNEI. This CDR3 region has 13 residues. The CDR3 is CASSEVRLDTQYF. CDR3 nucleotide sequence: TGTGCCAGCAGTGAAGTCCGACTAGATACGCAGTATTTT.

This sequence joins TRBV2 and TRBJ1-2; D is undetermined. V gave up 3 bases and J gave up 0 bases, with 8 bases separating them. Germline CDR1 and CDR2: SNHLY and FYNNEI. There are 14 residues in the CDR3. CDR3: CASSEYRANYGYTF. Here the CDR3 DNA reads TGTGCCAGCAGTGAGTATCGAGCTAACTATGGCTACACCTTC.

CDR3 DNA: TGTGCCAGCAGCTTAGCGCGGGACCAGCGGTACTTC. It translates to CASSLARDQRYF. The V gene is TRBV7-9, the J gene TRBJ2-7; D is possibly TRBD2 (6 bases). Germline V lookup: CDR1 SEHNR, CDR2 FQNEAQ (reference sequence). Trimming pared 0 bases from V and 12 bases from J, leaving 12 bases between. CDR3 length: 12 amino acids. The whole variable domain, remainder taken from reference TRBV7-9 and TRBJ2-7, is DTGVSQNPRHKITKRGQNVTFRCDPISEHNRLYWYRQTLGQGPEFLTYFQNEAQLEKSRLLSDRFSAERPKGSFSTLEIQRTEQGDSAMYLCASSLARDQRYFGPGTRLTVT.

The chain joins TRBV4-3 to TRBJ1-2; no definite D call. The V gene lost 0 bases and the J gene lost 0 bases, with 5 bases spanning the gap. The V gene's germline CDR1 is LGHNA and CDR2 YSLEER. There are 14 residues in the CDR3. CDR3 coding DNA: TGCGCCAGCAGCCAAGACCTCGCTAACTATGGCTACACCTTC. Amino acid sequence: CASSQDLANYGYTF.

This clone has a handful of counts. This chain links TRBV5-4 with TRBJ2-7, with 9 bases matching TRBD1. Trimming removed 0 bases from V and 2 bases from J; junction bases left unmatched: 0. In germline, CDR1 is SGHNT, CDR2 YYREEE (reference sequence). This CDR3 is built from 14 residues. This chain's CDR3 is CASSLGTGAYEQYF. DNA for the CDR3: TGTGCCAGCAGCTTGGGGACAGGGGCCTACGAGCAGTACTTC.